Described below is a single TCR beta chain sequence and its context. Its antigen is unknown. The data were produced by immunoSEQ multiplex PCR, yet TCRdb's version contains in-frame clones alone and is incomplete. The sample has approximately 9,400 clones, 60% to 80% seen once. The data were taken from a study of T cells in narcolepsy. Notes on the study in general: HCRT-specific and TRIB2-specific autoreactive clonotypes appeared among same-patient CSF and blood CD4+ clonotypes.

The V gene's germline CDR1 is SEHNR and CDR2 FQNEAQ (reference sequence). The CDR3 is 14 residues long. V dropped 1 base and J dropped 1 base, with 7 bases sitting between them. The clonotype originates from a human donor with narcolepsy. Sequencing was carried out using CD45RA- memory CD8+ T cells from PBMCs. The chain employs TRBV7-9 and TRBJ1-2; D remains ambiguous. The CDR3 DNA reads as TGTGCCAGCAGCTTAGATACAGATAACTATGGCTACACCTTC. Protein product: CASSLDTDNYGYTF.